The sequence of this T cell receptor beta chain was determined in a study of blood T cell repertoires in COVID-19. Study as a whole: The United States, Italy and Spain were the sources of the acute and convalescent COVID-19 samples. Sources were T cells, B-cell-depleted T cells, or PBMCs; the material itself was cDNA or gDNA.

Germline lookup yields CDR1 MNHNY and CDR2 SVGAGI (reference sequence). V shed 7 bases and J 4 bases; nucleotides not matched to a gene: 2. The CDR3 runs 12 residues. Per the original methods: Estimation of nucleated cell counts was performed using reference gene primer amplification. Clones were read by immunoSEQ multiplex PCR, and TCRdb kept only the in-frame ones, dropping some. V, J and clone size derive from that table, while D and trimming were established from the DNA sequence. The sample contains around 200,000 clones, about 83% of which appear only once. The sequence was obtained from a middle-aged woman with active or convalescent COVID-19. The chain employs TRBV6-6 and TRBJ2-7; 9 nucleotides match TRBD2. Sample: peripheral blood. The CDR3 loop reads CASNAGGYEQYF. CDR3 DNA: TGTGCCAGCAATGCGGGGGGGTACGAGCAGTACTTC.